The rows below give T cell receptor beta chains drawn from one sample of a study of shared clonotypes between healthy human individuals. Profiled with immunoSEQ multiplex PCR; TCRdb holds only in-frame clones, not every one. Of about 480,000 clones listed, approximately 79% were seen once; the top ten hold over 10%. The sample consisted of PBMCs. These TCRs come from a woman aged 40 to 50 in good health. Some clones in this sample may be carry-over from other donors' samples. The CDR3 runs from the conserved cysteine through the conserved F or W. D genes are given only for firm matches.

V	J	D	DNA	CDR3
TRBV11-2	TRBJ1-6	TRBD1	TGTGCCAGCAGCCCGACAGGGAATAAGCGCTCACCCCTCCACTTT	CASSPTGNKRSPLHF
TRBV15	TRBJ1-4	NA	TGTGCCACCAGCAGAGGGTCGGCTAATGAAAAACTGTTTTTT	CATSRGSANEKLFF
TRBV29-1	TRBJ1-1	NA	TGCAGCGTTGAAGGGGGCAGGTTCCTCACTGAAGCTTTCTTT	CSVEGGRFLTEAFF
TRBV29-1	TRBJ1-2	NA	TGCAGCGTTGGACCCAGGGATGGCTACACCTTC	CSVGPRDGYTF
TRBV5-1	TRBJ1-2	TRBD1	TGCGCCAGCAGCTTGGAGACAGGGTTTTATGGCTACACCTTC	CASSLETGFYGYTF
TRBV18	TRBJ2-7	NA	TGTGCCAGCTCACCGGGCCGCTCCTACGAGCAGTACTTC	CASSPGRSYEQYF
TRBV19	TRBJ2-3	TRBD2	TGTGCCAGTAGTTCCATAGCGGGGGGGACCACAGATACGCAGTATTTT	CASSSIAGGTTDTQYF
TRBV10-3	TRBJ1-2	NA	TGTGCCATCAGTCAGGGCGACTATGGCTACACCTTC	CAISQGDYGYTF
TRBV6-1	TRBJ1-4	TRBD1	TGTGCCAGCAGTGAAGCGCTCTGGGACAGGGGAAGTGAAAAACTGTTTTTT	CASSEALWDRGSEKLFF
TRBV15	TRBJ2-2	NA	TGTGCCACCAGCAGAGGAGGGGGAGACACCGGGGAGCTGTTTTTT	CATSRGGGDTGELFF
TRBV18	TRBJ2-5	NA	TGTGCCAGCGGACGCGACCAAGAGACCCAGTACTTC	CASGRDQETQYF
TRBV15	TRBJ1-2	NA	TGTGCCACCAGCAGGGGAGGATCAGACTATGGCTACACCTTC	CATSRGGSDYGYTF
TRBV7-8	TRBJ2-7	TRBD1	TGTGCCAGCAGCTCCAGAATACCGGGACAGGGGTCCTACGAGCAGTACTTC	CASSSRIPGQGSYEQYF
TRBV30	TRBJ2-1	TRBD2	TGTGCCTGGAGGATAGCGGGAGACCCTTGGAATGAGCAGTTCTTC	CAWRIAGDPWNEQFF
TRBV2	TRBJ1-2	NA	TGTGCCAGCAGTTTACAGGGTGCTGCCTATGGCTACACCTTC	CASSLQGAAYGYTF
TRBV19	TRBJ1-5	NA	TGTGCCAGTAGTATACCCGGGGCCGAGGATCAGCCCCAGCATTTT	CASSIPGAEDQPQHF
TRBV7-9	TRBJ1-1	NA	TGTGCCAGCAGCTTAGACAGGGCCGGGGTAGCTTTCTTT	CASSLDRAGVAFF
TRBV9	TRBJ2-1	NA	TGTGCCAGCAGCCCGACCAGCTCCTACAATGAGCAGTTCTTC	CASSPTSSYNEQFF
TRBV10-2	TRBJ2-5	NA	TGCGCCAGCAGTGATCCGGGACAAGGGGAGACCCAGTACTTC	CASSDPGQGETQYF
TRBV7-3	TRBJ2-7	TRBD2	TGTGCCAGCAGCCCGGGGGGACTAGCGGGTATCGAGCAGTACTTC	CASSPGGLAGIEQYF
TRBV21-1	TRBJ1-1	NA	TGTGCCAGCAGTTCTTGGGGGGGCGCGGGAACGGCTGAAGCTTTCTTT	CASSSWGGAGTAEAFF
TRBV18	TRBJ2-1	TRBD1	TGTGCCAGCTCAGAGACAGGGGGCTCTGGAAATGAGCAGTTCTTC	CASSETGGSGNEQFF